This TCR beta chain was captured by sequencing in a study of blood T cells in healthy people across ages. Notes on the study in general: Unknown donor CMV status possibly confounded expanded clonotype changes.

The use of a sample-barcoded 5' primer and a J-beta primer mix characterized a second PCR of roughly 7 to 11 cycles. With 12 random nucleotides, a template-switch adaptor tagged each individual cDNA molecule. TCRdb called the 5' RACE reads again in MiXCR, with one record for every CDR3 protein. In the table there are fewer than 1 million distinct CDR3 sequences, under 45% of which are singletons. Comments on this clonotype: Its antigen remains unknown.

The germline CDR1 and CDR2 sequences are MGHDK and SYGVNS. This CDR3 has 15 amino acids. Germline trimming cut 4 bases from V and 4 bases from J; bases unmatched to any gene: 5. The specimen was blood. The genes are TRBV25-1 and TRBJ2-3, with 10 nucleotides matching TRBD1. This TCR was sampled from a man in his sixties in good health. The CDR3, as DNA: TGTGCCAGCAGTGGACAGGGGGCGGTTTCAGATACGCAGTATTTT. Protein product: CASSGQGAVSDTQYF.